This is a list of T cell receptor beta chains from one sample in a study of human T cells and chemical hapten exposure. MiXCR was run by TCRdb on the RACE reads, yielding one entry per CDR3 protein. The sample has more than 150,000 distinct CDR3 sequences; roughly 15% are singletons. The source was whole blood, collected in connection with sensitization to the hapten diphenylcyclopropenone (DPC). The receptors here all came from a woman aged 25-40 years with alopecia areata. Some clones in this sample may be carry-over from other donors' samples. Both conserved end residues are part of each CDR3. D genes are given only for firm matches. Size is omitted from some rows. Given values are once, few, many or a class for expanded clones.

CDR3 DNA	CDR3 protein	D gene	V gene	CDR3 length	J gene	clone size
TGCGCCAGCAGCCAAAATGCAGATACGCAGTATTTT	CASSQNADTQYF	-	TRBV5-1	12	TRBJ2-3	-
TGCAGTGCTATGGGTGTAGCGGGAGGGCCGGGCAATGAGCAGTTCTTC	CSAMGVAGGPGNEQFF	TRBD2	TRBV20-1	16	TRBJ2-1	-
TGCGCCAGCAGCCCAGATGGGGGGTTCGGGAATGAGCAGTTCTTC	CASSPDGGFGNEQFF	-	TRBV4-1	15	TRBJ2-1	few
TGTGCCTGGAGTGAACGGAATGAAAAACTGTTTTTT	CAWSERNEKLFF	-	TRBV30	12	TRBJ1-4	-
TGTGCCAGCAGCTTAAAGGCTAGCGGGCTGTCGGGTGAGCAGTTCTTC	CASSLKASGLSGEQFF	TRBD2	TRBV11-2	16	TRBJ2-1	-
TGTGCCATCAGAAGCGGGACAGGGAACGCCGGGGAGCTGTTTTTT	CAIRSGTGNAGELFF	TRBD1	TRBV10-3	15	TRBJ2-2	few
TGTGCCAGCGGCGGGACGGCAACTAATGAAAAACTGTTTTTT	CASGGTATNEKLFF	-	TRBV27	14	TRBJ1-4	-
TGTGCCAGCAGTATACAGGGGCGCAATCAGCCCCAGCATTTT	CASSIQGRNQPQHF	TRBD1	TRBV12-3/TRBV12-4	14	TRBJ1-5	-
TGTGCCAGCAGTTTGACACCACGTCTGGAAAAACTGTTTTTT	CASSLTPRLEKLFF	-	TRBV12-3/TRBV12-4	14	TRBJ1-4	-
TGTGCCAGCAGCACTCGGACTAGCGGGGCCTACGAGCAGTACTTC	CASSTRTSGAYEQYF	TRBD2	TRBV13	15	TRBJ2-7	few
TGTGCCAGCGCCGCGGGAGGCACTGAAGCTTTCTTT	CASAAGGTEAFF	-	TRBV2	12	TRBJ1-1	many
TGTGCCAGCAGCCCGACGGCGGGGTCAGATACGCAGTATTTT	CASSPTAGSDTQYF	-	TRBV3-1	14	TRBJ2-3	few
TGTGCCAGCAGCTTGGGGGGGCCAGGCTACAATGAGCAGTTCTTC	CASSLGGPGYNEQFF	-	TRBV5-4	15	TRBJ2-1	-
TGTGCCAGCAGAAGTTGGGCTGGGGAGCTGTTTTTT	CASRSWAGELFF	-	TRBV2	12	TRBJ2-2	many
TGCGCCAGCAGCCAAGAGATGTCAGCTCGGGTGGGCTCTGAAGCTTTCTTT	CASSQEMSARVGSEAFF	-	TRBV4-1	17	TRBJ1-1	-
TGCGCCAGCAGCCAAGAGAGTCTAAAGGCACTAGCGGGACGAAACACCGGGGAGCTGTTTTTT	CASSQESLKALAGRNTGELFF	TRBD2	TRBV4-1	21	TRBJ2-2	many
TGTGCCAGCAGCCCTAGGGCAGGGGTCTCTGGAAACACCATATATTTT	CASSPRAGVSGNTIYF	-	TRBV7-9	16	TRBJ1-3	-
TGCAGCGTCGATAGCGGGAACACCGGGGAGCTGTTTTTT	CSVDSGNTGELFF	-	TRBV29-1	13	TRBJ2-2	few
TGTGCCAGCAGTGTTACAGGGATGGTTGGTTCACCCCTCCACTTT	CASSVTGMVGSPLHF	-	TRBV9	15	TRBJ1-6	many
TGCAGCGTTGAAAGACGATTGACAGGGAGCTCCTACGAGCAGTACTTC	CSVERRLTGSSYEQYF	TRBD1	TRBV29-1	16	TRBJ2-7	many
TGCGCCAGCCGATTTCGGGAGTCGAATGAAAAACTGTTTTTT	CASRFRESNEKLFF	-	TRBV5-1	14	TRBJ1-4	-
TGTGCCAGCTCTCAAACAGGGCCAGATACGCAGTATTTT	CASSQTGPDTQYF	-	TRBV18	13	TRBJ2-3	-
TGCAGTGCCCGACAGGGAACCGGTCAGCCCCAGCATTTT	CSARQGTGQPQHF	TRBD1	TRBV20-1	13	TRBJ1-5	-
TGTGCCAGCAGTTACATCAGCAATGAGCAGTTCTTC	CASSYISNEQFF	-	TRBV6-6	12	TRBJ2-1	many
TGTGCCACCCTGAGCCCACCCTACGAGCAGTACTTC	CATLSPPYEQYF	-	TRBV28	12	TRBJ2-7	many
TGTGCCAGCAGCAGGACAGGGGGTGGCTACACCTTC	CASSRTGGGYTF	TRBD1	TRBV3-1	12	TRBJ1-2	-
TGCAGCGTTGAAATGGTGGGGGGGACCCAGTACTTC	CSVEMVGGTQYF	-	TRBV29-1	12	TRBJ2-5	many
TGCGCCAGCAGCCTGATCAGGAGCTCCTACAATGAGCAGTTCTTC	CASSLIRSSYNEQFF	-	TRBV4-3	15	TRBJ2-1	few
TGTGCCAGCTCACCACCGGGCTATAGCAATCAGCCCCAGCATTTT	CASSPPGYSNQPQHF	-	TRBV18	15	TRBJ1-5	many
TGTGCCAGCAGTAGCTTACAGGGTCCGGACGGGGAGCTGTTTTTT	CASSSLQGPDGELFF	-	TRBV6-1	15	TRBJ2-2	many
TGTGCCAGCAGTTTTGGCGGGCGCCTAGATACGCAGTATTTT	CASSFGGRLDTQYF	-	TRBV12-3/TRBV12-4	14	TRBJ2-3	-
TGCAGTGCCCTGAACGCCCTGGGAAGAGCGGGAGTCAGGGCAGATACGCAGTATTTT	CSALNALGRAGVRADTQYF	TRBD2	TRBV20-1	19	TRBJ2-3	-
TGTGCCAGTACCCCCCCCGATCAGGGGGTGAGTCAGCCCCAGCATTTT	CASTPPDQGVSQPQHF	TRBD1	TRBV19	16	TRBJ1-5	many
TGTGCCAGCAGTTTTCCCCGGGACACTGAAGCTTTCTTT	CASSFPRDTEAFF	-	TRBV28	13	TRBJ1-1	-
TGCAGTGCTAGAGACGCGGGAGGGCCCCAAGAGACCCAGTACTTC	CSARDAGGPQETQYF	TRBD2	TRBV20-1	15	TRBJ2-5	-
TGCAGCGTTGAAGATTTCGGGAACAGGGAAGACTATGGCTACACCTTC	CSVEDFGNREDYGYTF	-	TRBV29-1	16	TRBJ1-2	-
TGTGCCAGCAGCACATTTGGGAGGCAAGAGACCCAGTACTTC	CASSTFGRQETQYF	-	TRBV5-4	14	TRBJ2-5	few
TGTGCCAGCAGTCGCCGCGGGGGGACTAATGAAAAACTGTTTTTT	CASSRRGGTNEKLFF	-	TRBV11-2	15	TRBJ1-4	-